Below are 30 T cell receptor beta chains sequenced from a single sample in a study of CXCR3-negative and CXCR3-positive naive CD8 T cells. Each TRB cDNA library was prepared by 5' RACE (with UMI labels). TCRdb re-called the 5' RACE reads and catalogs CDR3 proteins one per entry, DNA excluded. Here the sample table reports approximately 45,000 distinct CDR3 sequences. Sequenced material: memory CD8+ T cells from blood. The origin of the receptors is a human donor in good health. Some clones in this sample may be carry-over from other donors' samples.

The V gene is TRBV7-9, the J gene TRBJ2-7; TCRdb gives TRBD1 as the D gene, but with no DNA this cannot be confirmed. CDR3 length: 13 residues. The V gene's germline CDR1 is SEHNR and CDR2 FQNEAQ (reference sequence). CDR3 amino acids: CASSGDASHEQYF. The entire variable domain, with the rest obtained from reference TRBV7-9 and TRBJ2-7, is as follows: DTGVSQNPRHKITKRGQNVTFRCDPISEHNRLYWYRQTLGQGPEFLTYFQNEAQLEKSRLLSDRFSAERPKGSFSTLEIQRTEQGDSAMYLCASSGDASHEQYFGPGTRLTVT.

The chain is built from TRBV11-2 and TRBJ1-6; the D call of TRBD1 rests on TCRdb alone, since no DNA is present to check it. The V gene's germline CDR1 is SGHAT and CDR2 FQNNGV. The CDR3 has 16 residues. CDR3 residues: CASSWGDPGQGPPLHF.

The chain uses TRBV4-3 and TRBJ2-7; TCRdb indicates TRBD1, and absent DNA this call remains unverified. Looked up from germline, CDR1 is LGHNA and CDR2 is YSLEER. This CDR3 comprises 15 residues. The CDR3 sequence: CASSQWRGQSYEQYF.

The V and J genes are TRBV4-1 and TRBJ2-2; checking the TCRdb D call of TRBD1 is not possible without DNA. CDR3 length: 16 amino acids. CDR1 MGHRA and CDR2 YSYEKL come from the germline V gene. CDR3 sequence reads: CASSHAMTGYNGELFF.

V usage is TRBV7-9 and J usage is TRBJ2-1; absent DNA, TCRdb's TRBD2 call cannot be checked. Germline CDR1 is SEHNR and CDR2 is FQNEAQ (reference sequence). The CDR3 spans 17 residues. CDR3 sequence reads: CASSTTFTGLLGNEQFF.

This clonotype registers medium-sized by frequency. The gene calls are TRBV6-5 and TRBJ1-3; TCRdb outputs TRBD1, but without DNA this stays unchecked. Germline V gene data show CDR1 as MNHEY and CDR2 as SVGAGI. This CDR3 contains 15 residues. This CDR3 is CASTVDRGFGNTIYF.

The J gene is TRBJ1-2, the V gene TRBV9; the TCRdb call, TRBD1, lacks DNA for checking. Germline V gene sequence: CDR1 SGDLS, CDR2 YYNGEE. The CDR3 contains 12 residues. CDR3 in amino acids: CASSTGGGGYTF.

The chain uses TRBV7-9 and TRBJ1-1. Germline lookup yields CDR1 SEHNR and CDR2 FQNEAQ (reference sequence). The CDR3 is made up of 15 amino acids. The CDR3: CASSSRADGVTEAFF.

This chain links TRBV27 with TRBJ1-5; TCRdb outputs TRBD1, but without DNA this stays unchecked. The CDR3 contains 14 residues. Germline V lookup: CDR1 MNHEY, CDR2 SMNVEV (reference sequence). The CDR3 protein is CASSPGQVNQPQHF.

CDR3 sequence reads: CASSQEDSGGSTDTQYF. V gene TRBV4-1 combines with J gene TRBJ2-3; lacking DNA, the TRBD1 call made by TCRdb goes unchecked. This CDR3 is 17 amino acids long. Germline CDR1 and CDR2: MGHRA and YSYEKL.

V gene TRBV7-3 combines with J gene TRBJ2-2; with no DNA, the TCRdb D assignment of TRBD1 cannot be verified. Germline V gives CDR1 SGHTA, CDR2 FQGTGA. The CDR3 loop spans 15 amino acids. CDR3 sequence reads: CASSPSPENTGELFF.

This rearrangement joins TRBV4-1 to TRBJ2-7; the D call from TCRdb, TRBD1, cannot be confirmed without DNA. CDR1 MGHRA and CDR2 YSYEKL come from the germline V gene. This CDR3 has 16 amino acids. The CDR3 spells CASSHTGVQPPYEQYF.

The chain joins TRBV12-3 or TRBV12-4 to TRBJ2-1; the D call of TRBD2 rests on TCRdb alone, since no DNA is present to check it. The CDR3 loop spans 17 amino acids. The CDR3 region is CASSSPSLGDPYNEQFF.

The chain couples TRBV2 to TRBJ1-1. This CDR3 comprises 12 residues. Germline CDR1 SNHLY, CDR2 FYNNEI. CDR3 region: CASSVVNTEAFF. Combining the CDR3 with reference TRBV2 and TRBJ1-1 gives the whole variable domain EPEVTQTPSHQVTQMGQEVILRCVPISNHLYFYWYRQILGQKVEFLVSFYNNEISEKSEIFDDQFSVERPDGSNFTLKIRSTKLEDSAMYFCASSVVNTEAFFGQGTRLTVV.

The genes are TRBV20-1 and TRBJ2-2; the D call of TRBD2 rests on TCRdb alone, since no DNA is present to check it. Germline V gene data show CDR1 as DFQATT and CDR2 as SNEGSKA (reference sequence). The CDR3 extends over 13 amino acids. The CDR3: CSASYSGLRELFF.

This chain connects TRBV20-1 to TRBJ1-5; no DNA is available, so the TRBD1 call from TCRdb remains unchecked. The CDR3 has 14 amino acids. Germline V gives CDR1 DFQATT, CDR2 SNEGSKA (reference sequence). CDR3 sequence reads: CSARRDRGNQPQHF.

The chain carries TRBV25-1 and TRBJ1-1. This CDR3 spans 13 amino acids. CDR1 and CDR2 from the germline V gene are MGHDK and SYGVNS. CDR3 region: CASSATINTEAFF.

The genes are TRBV6-1 and TRBJ2-2; TCRdb designates TRBD1, a call that cannot be tested without DNA. Germline CDR1 reads MNHNS; CDR2 reads SASEGT. CDR3 length equals 14 residues. The CDR3: CASSPMGDTGELFF.

The chain recombines TRBV28 with TRBJ2-2; absent DNA, TCRdb's TRBD1 call cannot be checked. CDR1 is MDHEN and CDR2 is SYDVKM in the germline V gene. This CDR3 is 14 amino acids long. Here the CDR3 reads CASIKEGGPGELFF.

V is TRBV11-2 and J is TRBJ2-5; with no DNA, the TCRdb D assignment of TRBD2 cannot be verified. This CDR3 has 16 residues. Germline loops: CDR1 SGHAT, CDR2 FQNNGV. The CDR3 here is CASSFFPAGGGETQYF.

The chain joins TRBV19 to TRBJ2-7; TCRdb reports TRBD1, a call that lacks DNA to check it against. The CDR3 spans 14 residues. Germline CDR1 is LNHDA and CDR2 is SQIVND (reference sequence). CDR3 region: CASSIMAGVVEQYF. Looking up the rest from reference TRBV19 and TRBJ2-7 gives the full variable domain: DGGITQSPKYLFRKEGQNVTLSCEQNLNHDAMYWYRQDPGQGLRLIYYSQIVNDFQKGDIAEGYSVSREKKESFPLTVTSAQKNPTAFYLCASSIMAGVVEQYFGPGTRLTVT.

The V and J genes are TRBV4-2 and TRBJ1-4; with no DNA, the TCRdb D assignment of TRBD1 cannot be verified. Looked up from germline, CDR1 is LGHNA and CDR2 is YNFKEQ. The CDR3 spans 16 residues. The CDR3 reads CASSQEPGRSNEKLFF.

The rearrangement uses TRBV29-1 and TRBJ2-1. This CDR3 has 13 residues. Germline loops: CDR1 SQVTM, CDR2 ANQGSEA. CDR3 amino acids: CSVDVGWGNEQFF.

V usage is TRBV13 and J usage is TRBJ1-1; TCRdb calls TRBD1, which cannot be checked without DNA. The CDR3 has 15 residues. Germline CDR1 reads PRHDT; CDR2 reads FYEKMQ (reference sequence). This CDR3 reads CASSSGETRWGEAFF.

The chain recombines TRBV6-1 with TRBJ2-2. Germline V gene sequence: CDR1 MNHNS, CDR2 SASEGT. The CDR3 is 14 residues long. CDR3 amino acids: CASSDKLDTGELFF.

CDR3 in amino acids: CSARSNQGLAGVEQYF. This chain connects TRBV20-1 to TRBJ2-7; TCRdb reports TRBD2, a call that lacks DNA to check it against. Germline V gene lookup returns CDR1 DFQATT and CDR2 SNEGSKA (reference sequence). The CDR3 is 16 amino acids.

V is TRBV18 and J is TRBJ2-5; checking the TCRdb D call of TRBD2 is not possible without DNA. This CDR3 is built from 14 residues. Germline V gene lookup returns CDR1 KGHSH and CDR2 LQKENI. The CDR3 loop is CASSPPGASEAQYF. Filled out from reference TRBV18 and TRBJ2-5, the complete variable domain reads NAGVMQNPRHLVRRRGQEARLRCSPMKGHSHVYWYRQLPEEGLKFMVYLQKENIIDESGMPKERFSAEFPKEGPSILRIQQVVRGDSAAYFCASSPPGASEAQYFGPGTRLLVL.

The chain carries TRBV5-1 and TRBJ2-7. The germline gives CDR1 SGHRS, CDR2 YFSETQ. This CDR3 region has 12 residues. CDR3 in amino acids: CASSSGIYEQYF.

The rearrangement links TRBV18 to TRBJ2-7; TCRdb gives TRBD1 as the D gene, but with no DNA this cannot be confirmed. The germline V gene has CDR1 KGHSH and CDR2 LQKENI. The CDR3 is made up of 14 amino acids. CDR3 in amino acids: CASSPGGGPYEQYF.

This chain uses TRBV27 with TRBJ2-1. The CDR3 consists of 14 residues. CDR1 and CDR2 from the germline V gene are MNHEY and SMNVEV (reference sequence). The CDR3 region is CASSSAGPYNEQFF.